This T cell receptor (beta chain) was sequenced for a study of cytomegalovirus exposure and HLA in healthy donors. Here immunoSEQ multiplex PCR was the method, and the copy in TCRdb shows in-frame clones only, minus some. The sample has 150,000 to 200,000 clones, about 82% seen once; the top ten hold around 2.4%. Study-wide points: Diagnosis of cytomegalovirus status made by the classifier reportedly showed high specificity and sensitivity. Researchers counted 164 TCR beta chains as cytomegalovirus-associated.

Regarding this clone: The antigen is unknown.

This CDR3 region has 15 residues. Germline V gives CDR1 MRHNA, CDR2 SNTAGT. V was pared by 0 bases and J by 6 bases, with 6 bases of the junction left unmatched. The sequence was collected from a man aged 30 to 45 in good health and CMV-seropositive. The specimen sequenced was PBMCs. The J gene is TRBJ1-1, the V gene TRBV6-4; 8 bases are a match to TRBD1. The chain's CDR3 is CASSDSEQGAAEAFF. As DNA, the CDR3 is TGTGCCAGCAGTGACTCGGAGCAGGGGGCGGCTGAAGCTTTCTTT.